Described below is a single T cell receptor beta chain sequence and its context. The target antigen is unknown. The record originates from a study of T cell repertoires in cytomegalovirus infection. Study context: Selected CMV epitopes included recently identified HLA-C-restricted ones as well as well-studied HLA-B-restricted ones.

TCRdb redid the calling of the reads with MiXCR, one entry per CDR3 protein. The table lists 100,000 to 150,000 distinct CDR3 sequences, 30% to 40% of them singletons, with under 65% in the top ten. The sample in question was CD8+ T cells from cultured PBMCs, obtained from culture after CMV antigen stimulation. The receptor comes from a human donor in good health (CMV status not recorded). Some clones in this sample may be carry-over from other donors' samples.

CDR3: CASSDPTGMSNQPQHF. As DNA, the CDR3 is TGTGCCAGCAGTGACCCGACAGGGATGAGCAATCAGCCCCAGCATTTT. The rearrangement links TRBV6-4 to TRBJ1-5, with 7 bases matching TRBD1. The CDR3 has 16 residues. The J segment lost 1 base and the V segment lost 2 bases, leaving 5 bases of the junction unmatched. Germline CDR1 is MRHNA and CDR2 is SNTAGT.